The TCR beta chain described here comes from a study of cytomegalovirus exposure and HLA in healthy donors. Repertoires were generated with immunoSEQ multiplex PCR, while TCRdb's copy carries only in-frame clones and drops some. The sample carries some 48,000 clones, about 88% recorded once. The sample holds one count of this clone. Germline V lookup: CDR1 MDHEN, CDR2 SYDVKM. Germline trimming cut 3 bases from V and 10 bases from J; bases unmatched to any gene: 9. The length of the CDR3 is 14 residues. This TCR derives from a woman aged 25 to 39 in good health and CMV-seronegative. The specimen sequenced was PBMCs. The chain has TRBV28 and TRBJ1-1, with TRBD1 matching over 9 bases. The CDR3 nucleotides read TGTGCCAGCAGTTTTATGGTAGGGGGACAGGGAGCTTTCTTT. This gives the protein CASSFMVGGQGAFF.